One and the same sample provided the 21 T cell receptor beta chains below, sequenced in a study of cytomegalovirus exposure and HLA in healthy donors. The PCR employed 60 Vbeta primers together with 13 Jbeta primers. Clones were sequenced by immunoSEQ multiplex PCR, and TCRdb holds only the in-frame ones, with some missing. The table includes about 200,000 clones, about four fifths detected once. The specimen sequenced was PBMCs. The receptors here all came from a woman aged 18-29 years in good health and CMV-seronegative.

This clone has just a few counts. This chain joins TRBV9 and TRBJ2-1; 7 positions match TRBD2. Germline V lookup: CDR1 SGDLS, CDR2 YYNGEE. The CDR3 contains 16 residues. J was trimmed by 0 bases and V by 4 bases; bases with no gene match: 7. CDR3 nucleotide sequence: TGTGCCAGCAGCCTTACTAGCGACAGCTCCTACAATGAGCAGTTCTTC. It translates to CASSLTSDSSYNEQFF.

The gene calls are TRBV2 and TRBJ2-2; 9 bases map to TRBD1. Germline assignment: CDR1 SNHLY and CDR2 FYNNEI. CDR3 size: 16 residues. The V gene end was trimmed by 6 bases and the J gene end by 4 bases; junction bases not matched to a gene: 9. The CDR3 loop reads CASSQGQGPGTGELFF. The CDR3 DNA sequence: TGTGCCAGCAGCCAGGGACAGGGCCCCGGCACCGGGGAGCTGTTTTTT.

CDR3 sequence reads: CASSSSQGRGNTIYF. CDR3 bases: TGTGCCAGCAGTTCAAGCCAGGGTCGCGGAAACACCATATATTTT. V gene TRBV28 combines with J gene TRBJ1-3; possible D gene TRBD1, 5 bases. Germline V CDR1 and CDR2: MDHEN, SYDVKM. V lost 4 bases to trimming and J lost 4 bases, with 14 bases between them. This CDR3 has 15 residues.

This clone was picked up a small number of times. The V and J genes are TRBV6-5 and TRBJ1-4; D unresolved. Trimming took 0 bases from V and 4 from J, leaving 6 bases between them. This CDR3 contains 14 residues. Germline values: CDR1 MNHEY, CDR2 SVGAGI. The CDR3 bases are TGTGCCAGCAGTTACTCCTCGGGTAATGAAAAACTGTTTTTT. This encodes CASSYSSGNEKLFF.

The count of this clone is one. V gene TRBV27 combines with J gene TRBJ1-1, with D possibly TRBD1 on 5 matching bases. In germline, CDR1 is MNHEY, CDR2 SMNVEV (reference sequence). The V end lost 0 bases, the J end lost 1 base, and 9 bases lay between the germline ends. The CDR3 spans 15 residues. CDR3 amino acids: CASSLSAGWNTEAFF. The CDR3 DNA reads as TGTGCCAGCAGTTTATCTGCAGGGTGGAACACTGAAGCTTTCTTT.

The chain has TRBV28 and TRBJ1-3, with D perhaps matching TRBD1 (5 bases). The V end was cut by 6 bases, the J end by 0 bases, with 21 bases between. The CDR3 length is 18 residues. Germline V lookup: CDR1 MDHEN, CDR2 SYDVKM. The CDR3 nucleotides are TGTGCCAGCAGCGCCATCACAGGTCCCGAAGACTCTGGAAACACCATATATTTT. This gives the protein CASSAITGPEDSGNTIYF.

This chain's CDR3 is CASSLRGVTEAFF. The CDR3 DNA follows: TGTGCCAGCAGTTTGCGGGGGGTCACTGAAGCTTTCTTT. This chain joins TRBV28 and TRBJ1-1; a weak D match, TRBD1 (5 bases). Trimming cost V 3 bases and J 4 bases, with 9 bases left between them. The germline V gene encodes CDR1 MDHEN and CDR2 SYDVKM. The CDR3 has 13 residues. The whole variable domain, remainder taken from reference TRBV28 and TRBJ1-1, is DVKVTQSSRYLVKRTGEKVFLECVQDMDHENMFWYRQDPGLGLRLIYFSYDVKMKEKGDIPEGYSVSREKKERFSLILESASTNQTSMYLCASSLRGVTEAFFGQGTRLTVV.

Only a few counts were recorded for this clone. V is TRBV5-1 and J is TRBJ1-1; a weak D match, TRBD1 (6 bases). Deletions cut 4 bases from V and 4 bases from J, with 17 bases between. The CDR3 is 15 amino acids. Germline loops: CDR1 SGHRS, CDR2 YFSETQ. Written as DNA, the CDR3 is TGCGCCAGCAGCGATATACAGGGTAGTGGCACTGAAGCTTTCTTT. Protein sequence: CASSDIQGSGTEAFF.

The chain joins TRBV18 to TRBJ2-3, with D perhaps TRBD2 (5 bases). The germline CDR1 and CDR2 sequences are KGHSH and LQKENI. Trimming left V 2 bases short and J 0 bases short, with 24 bases between. There are 20 residues in the CDR3. The CDR3 region is CASSPLRVVAAPLSTDTQYF. The CDR3 DNA follows: TGTGCCAGCTCACCATTGAGGGTAGTTGCCGCACCGTTGAGCACAGATACGCAGTATTTT.

This chain uses TRBV27 with TRBJ2-7, with TRBD2 as a possible D gene (6 bases). Trimming stripped 6 bases from V and 6 bases from J, with 21 bases between. CDR1 and CDR2 (germline): MNHEY, SMNVEV (reference sequence). This CDR3 comprises 15 residues. DNA for the CDR3: TGTGCCAGCAGCGCAGTCGGAACCGGGGGTCTCGAGCAGTACTTC. Amino acid sequence: CASSAVGTGGLEQYF.

This chain uses TRBV6-5 with TRBJ2-2, with D possibly matching TRBD2 (6 bases). Trimming removed 2 bases at V and 6 bases at J, with 16 bases between. CDR3 length equals 16 residues. Germline CDR1 reads MNHEY; CDR2 reads SVGAGI. CDR3 in DNA: TGTGCCAGCAGTTACGGGGTCGGGGGTAGCGCCGGGGAGCTGTTTTTT. Translating it yields CASSYGVGGSAGELFF.

The genes are TRBV27 and TRBJ2-1, with 7 nucleotides matching TRBD2. The CDR3 runs to 15 residues. The germline CDR1 and CDR2 sequences are MNHEY and SMNVEV (reference sequence). V lost 7 bases and J lost 8; bases outside the gene matches: 14. CDR3 DNA sequence: TGTGCCAGCACCCTGGGTGCGGGAGCGGAGGATGAGCAGTTCTTC. Amino acids: CASTLGAGAEDEQFF.

This clone was picked up one time. V is TRBV4-3 and J is TRBJ2-3, with 14 bases matching TRBD2. CDR1 and CDR2 from the germline V gene are LGHNA and YSLEER. Trimming took 2 bases from V and 4 from J; bases not matched to a gene: 8. The CDR3 loop spans 18 amino acids. The CDR3 region has the DNA TGCGCCAGCAGCCAACTTGGGACTAGCGGGAGTCCCCCAGATACGCAGTATTTT. It encodes CASSQLGTSGSPPDTQYF.

V usage is TRBV27 and J usage is TRBJ2-7; D not certain. CDR1 MNHEY and CDR2 SMNVEV come from the germline V gene (reference sequence). This CDR3 contains 15 residues. Trimming pared 2 bases from V and 2 bases from J, leaving 13 bases between. Here the CDR3 DNA reads TGTGCCAGCAGTTTAAGCCCCCCACCACCCTACGAGCAGTACTTC. Translation gives CASSLSPPPPYEQYF.

The V call is TRBV5-1, the J call TRBJ2-1; 9 positions match TRBD1. The CDR3 loop spans 16 amino acids. Per the germline V gene, CDR1 is SGHRS and CDR2 is YFSETQ. Trimming at V came to 0 bases and at J to 6 bases, leaving 7 bases not matched to a gene. The CDR3 nucleotides are TGCGCCAGCAGCTTGGGTACTAGGACAGGGGTCAATGAGCAGTTCTTC. The encoded protein is CASSLGTRTGVNEQFF.

CDR3 in amino acids: CASSLARGFEREGPSQFF. The CDR3 nucleotides are TGTGCCAGTAGTTTAGCTCGGGGTTTTGAGCGGGAGGGCCCTTCGCAGTTCTTC. The genes are TRBV19 and TRBJ2-1; TRBD2 matches 10 bases. Trimming cost V 5 bases and J 12 bases; bases outside gene matches: 22. The CDR3 is 18 residues long. The germline gives CDR1 LNHDA, CDR2 SQIVND (reference sequence).

The chain uses TRBV27 and TRBJ1-2; 7 positions agree with TRBD1. There are 14 residues in the CDR3. Trimming took 5 bases from V and 6 from J; bases not matched to a gene: 9. Looked up from germline, CDR1 is MNHEY and CDR2 is SMNVEV (reference sequence). The CDR3, as DNA: TGTGCCAGCAGTCCGGGACAGTCTCTTCATGGCTACACCTTC. This translates into CASSPGQSLHGYTF.

The chain links TRBV11-2 to TRBJ2-2; 9 nucleotides match TRBD2. The length of the CDR3 is 15 residues. CDR1 is SGHAT and CDR2 is FQNNGV in the germline V gene. J lost 7 bases, V lost 5 bases, and 8 bases had no gene match. This chain's CDR3 is CASSPAALAGGELFF. CDR3 DNA sequence: TGTGCCAGCAGCCCAGCCGCACTAGCGGGCGGGGAGCTGTTTTTT.

This clone was detected once. This chain connects TRBV9 to TRBJ2-3, with TRBD2 as a possible D gene (6 bases). CDR1 SGDLS and CDR2 YYNGEE come from the germline V gene. The CDR3 has 17 amino acids. Between the trimmed V and J ends, which lost 0 bases and 0 bases, there was a span of 14 bases. The CDR3 is CASSVETGRESTDTQYF. In nucleotides, the CDR3 is TGTGCCAGCAGCGTAGAAACGGGGCGGGAAAGCACAGATACGCAGTATTTT.

The CDR3 nucleotides are TGTGCCAGCCACAGGGGAAACACCGGGGAGCTGTTTTTT. Translation gives CASHRGNTGELFF. This rearrangement joins TRBV6-6 to TRBJ2-2; TRBD1 aligns across 7 bases. The germline V gene has CDR1 MNHNY and CDR2 SVGAGI (reference sequence). V lost 8 bases to trimming and J lost 2 bases; unmatched junction nucleotides: 2. The CDR3 has 13 residues.

This clone was observed a handful of times. The chain employs TRBV2 and TRBJ2-2; no clear D gene. Trimming stripped 7 bases from V and 4 bases from J, with 10 bases between. CDR1 is SNHLY and CDR2 is FYNNEI in the germline V gene. The CDR3 length is 13 residues. The CDR3 loop is CASNAEFTGELFF. CDR3 coding DNA: TGTGCCAGCAACGCTGAGTTCACCGGGGAGCTGTTTTTT.